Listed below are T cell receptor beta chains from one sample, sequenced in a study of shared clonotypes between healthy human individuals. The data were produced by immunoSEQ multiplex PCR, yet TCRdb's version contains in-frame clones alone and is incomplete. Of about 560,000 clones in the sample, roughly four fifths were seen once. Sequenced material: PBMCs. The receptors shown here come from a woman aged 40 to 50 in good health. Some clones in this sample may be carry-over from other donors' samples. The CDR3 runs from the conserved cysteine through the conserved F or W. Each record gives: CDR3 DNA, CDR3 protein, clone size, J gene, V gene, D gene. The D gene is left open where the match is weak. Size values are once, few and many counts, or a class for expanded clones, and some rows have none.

TGTGCCATCAGTGGGGGACACGGGACAGATACGCAGTATTTT,CAISGGHGTDTQYF,NA,TRBJ2-3,TRBV10-3,NA
TGTGCCAGCAGCCCAGCGGGCCTCACAGATACGCAGTATTTT,CASSPAGLTDTQYF,NA,TRBJ2-3,TRBV28,NA
TGTGCCATCAGTGAACTAGCGGGAGCCGGGGAGCTGTTTTTT,CAISELAGAGELFF,NA,TRBJ2-2,TRBV10-3,TRBD2
TGTGCCATCGCCCCCGGGACTTACAATGAGCAGTTCTTC,CAIAPGTYNEQFF,NA,TRBJ2-1,TRBV6-1,NA
TGTGCCAGCAGTTACTCTCCGGGATCCTACGAGCAGTACTTC,CASSYSPGSYEQYF,NA,TRBJ2-7,TRBV6-5,NA
TGCGCCAGCAGCCAAGATCCCCTAGCCCGCTACGAGCAGTACTTC,CASSQDPLARYEQYF,many,TRBJ2-7,TRBV4-1,NA
TGCGCCAGCAGCCTACCAATAATACTAGCGGGAGGCGGAGAGACCCAGTACTTC,CASSLPIILAGGGETQYF,NA,TRBJ2-5,TRBV5-1,TRBD2
TGTGCCAGCAGCTTAGCATCCGCCACAGATACGCAGTATTTT,CASSLASATDTQYF,NA,TRBJ2-3,TRBV11-3,NA
TGTGCCAGCAGCGTGGGACAGGGGAATGAAAAACTGTTTTTT,CASSVGQGNEKLFF,few,TRBJ1-4,TRBV7-7,TRBD1
TGTGCCAGCAGCCCCGGACGGAACTCTGGAAACACCATATATTTT,CASSPGRNSGNTIYF,NA,TRBJ1-3,TRBV2,NA
TGTGCCAGCAGCTTGGGATTTGACACCACCTACGAGCAGTACTTC,CASSLGFDTTYEQYF,NA,TRBJ2-7,TRBV5-6,NA
TGTGCCAGTAGTATCGGGACCACCCCAAATCAGCCCCAGCATTTT,CASSIGTTPNQPQHF,once,TRBJ1-5,TRBV19,NA
TGTGCCAGCAGCCTCACGGGGCCCCATAATCAGCCCCAGCATTTT,CASSLTGPHNQPQHF,NA,TRBJ1-5,TRBV7-8,NA
TGTGCCAGTAGTACCTTACAGGGCTTCTCCTACAATGAGCAGTTCTTC,CASSTLQGFSYNEQFF,few,TRBJ2-1,TRBV19,NA
TGCAGCGTCGACGACCTTACCCCTTTACATTCCTACGAGCAGTACTTC,CSVDDLTPLHSYEQYF,NA,TRBJ2-7,TRBV29-1,NA
TGTGCCAGCAGCGACGGACAAAGAATATATGGCTACACCTTC,CASSDGQRIYGYTF,NA,TRBJ1-2,TRBV25-1,NA
TGTGCCAGCAGCGTAAGGACCGGGGAGCTGTTTTTT,CASSVRTGELFF,NA,TRBJ2-2,TRBV9,NA
TGTGCCAGCAGCTTGGAGGGACAGGGGTATGAAGCTTTCTTT,CASSLEGQGYEAFF,once,TRBJ1-1,TRBV5-4,TRBD1
TGTGCCAGCAGCTTAGGGGGAAGCCTTCTAGCCAAAAACATTCAGTACTTC,CASSLGGSLLAKNIQYF,NA,TRBJ2-4,TRBV7-9,NA
TGTGCCAGCAGCGGGGGCTTTAACTCCTACGAGCAGTACTTC,CASSGGFNSYEQYF,NA,TRBJ2-7,TRBV5-6,NA
TGTGCCAGCAGCGTTCCCCTGACGGGGACAGGTGACGGGGAGACCCAGTACTTC,CASSVPLTGTGDGETQYF,NA,TRBJ2-5,TRBV9,TRBD1
TGTGCCAGCAGTTACACCAGTTCTGGGGCCAACGTCCTGACTTTC,CASSYTSSGANVLTF,NA,TRBJ2-6,TRBV6-6,NA
TGCGCCAGCAGCCATCTCGGGACAAAGAACACTGAAGCTTTCTTT,CASSHLGTKNTEAFF,NA,TRBJ1-1,TRBV4-1,NA
TGCGCCAGCAGCCCCTACCCGGGACTAGCGGGAGGGAATGAGCAGTTCTTC,CASSPYPGLAGGNEQFF,NA,TRBJ2-1,TRBV4-3,TRBD2
TGTGCCAGTAGCAATACCCTCGGGACAGTCAATCAGCCCCAGCATTTT,CASSNTLGTVNQPQHF,NA,TRBJ1-5,TRBV19,TRBD1
TGTGCCAGCAGCCAAACGCGGTCTACCCCCGAGCAGTACTTC,CASSQTRSTPEQYF,NA,TRBJ2-7,TRBV7-2,NA
TGTGCCACCAGCAGAGACTGGAACCAAGAGACCCAGTACTTC,CATSRDWNQETQYF,NA,TRBJ2-5,TRBV15,NA
TGTGCCACCAGCAGGGGGGCCGAGACAGATACGCAGTATTTT,CATSRGAETDTQYF,few,TRBJ2-3,TRBV15,NA
TGTGCCAGCAGTCCGCTAGCGGGATTGGGTGAGCAGTTCTTC,CASSPLAGLGEQFF,NA,TRBJ2-1,TRBV27,TRBD2
TGTGCCAGCAATGTGGGGGGCAGGGGCGAGCAGTACTTC,CASNVGGRGEQYF,NA,TRBJ2-7,TRBV28,NA
TGTGCCAGTTCCCCGCTGGGGAGGATCTACGAGCAGTACTTC,CASSPLGRIYEQYF,once,TRBJ2-7,TRBV19,NA
TGTGCCTGGAGTGTACGGTGGGGAAGTGAGCAGTTCTTC,CAWSVRWGSEQFF,once,TRBJ2-1,TRBV30,NA
TGTGCCAGCAGCTCGTCCTGGGGTGTCAATCAGCCCCAGCATTTT,CASSSSWGVNQPQHF,NA,TRBJ1-5,TRBV7-9,NA
TGTGCCAGCAGTTACGTTACGGGTCAGGTGCAGTTCTTC,CASSYVTGQVQFF,NA,TRBJ2-1,TRBV6-5,NA
TGTGCCAGCAGTGACAGGACAGGTTACAATGAGCAGTTCTTC,CASSDRTGYNEQFF,NA,TRBJ2-1,TRBV6-5,TRBD1
TGTGCCATCAGTGAGGGGTTAGCGGAACCCTACGAGCAGTACTTC,CAISEGLAEPYEQYF,NA,TRBJ2-7,TRBV10-3,NA